This T cell receptor beta chain was obtained from a study of blood T cells in healthy people across ages. Findings and limits, study-wide: Long-lived donors carried more naive CD4+ cells and greater diversity than aged donors.

Next came a second PCR, run for about 7 to 11 cycles, which used a sample-barcoded 5' primer along with a J-beta primer mix. Researchers report that a template-switch adaptor with 12 random nucleotides tagged each cDNA molecule. TCRdb analysed the 5' RACE reads with MiXCR anew, one entry per CDR3 protein. The table includes some 1,800,000 distinct CDR3 sequences, around 42% detected once. Ranging in age from about 6 to 95, the donors were healthy Caucasian individuals from Russia. The germline V gene has CDR1 MNHEY and CDR2 SVGAGI. The CDR3 is 15 residues long. The germline V and J ends were trimmed by 2 bases and 0 bases, with 8 bases remaining between them. To note about this clonotype: The antigen is not known.

The sample taken for sequencing was blood. This sequence originates from a human donor in good health. The rearrangement uses TRBV6-5 and TRBJ2-1; D not resolved. As DNA, the CDR3 is TGTGCCAGCAGTTACGGCGGCAACTCCTACAATGAGCAGTTCTTC. The encoded protein is CASSYGGNSYNEQFF.